This T cell receptor beta chain stems from a study of blood T cell repertoires in COVID-19 (dated by TCRdb to 2020 to 2021). At the level of the whole study: The collaborator samples originated in the United States, Italy and Spain and spanned the acute and convalescent phases of COVID-19. The material from the prospective study consisted of cDNA or gDNA derived from T cells, B-cell-depleted T cells, or PBMCs. Deeply sampled blood TCRbeta repertoires from subjects exposed to, actively infected with, or recovered from COVID-19 were included in the dataset. The repertoires were made available in a free public database intended to serve as a resource for research on the immune response to SARS-CoV-2. Samples were obtained from the ongoing ImmuneRACE study (first 160 participants) and from about 1,300 subjects provided by 6 global collaborators. The sample metadata nearly always contained a de-identified subject ID, COVID-19 status, age in years and sex. Where HLA class I and class II types were available, the types were taken from metadata supplied by the sample provider, not from assay-based typing.

A remark on this clone: Its antigen target is currently unknown. Per-base qualities were not stored, and no clone one base away is much larger.

The immunoSEQ Assay, a bias-controlled multiplex PCR, was used to amplify TCRbeta CDR3 regions from genomic DNA. Under the source paper's analysis protocol: The number of nucleated cells in each sample was estimated from the amplification of reference gene primers within the assay. To quantify the absolute abundance of each unique TCRbeta CDR3 rearrangement, sequence reads were collapsed and filtered. For each sample, productive Simpson clonality was calculated by taking the square root of Simpson's diversity index across productive rearrangements. TCRdb stores this immuneACCESS table with in-frame sequences only. Part of the clones is absent; in the studies checked, under half of the shortfall reflects unresolved V genes, and no reason is known for the rest. V, J and clone size were drawn from that table, and D and trimming were deduced from the DNA. Across this sample there are about 160,000 clones, with 90% seen only once. The top ten clones comprise roughly 19% of the sample.

The collaborating institutions used their own protocols to collect whole blood in K2EDTA tubes. For TCRbeta analysis, collaborator samples were shipped as frozen whole blood, as isolated PBMCs, or as DNA extracted from either sample type. Study-wide findings and limitations: The quantity of clinical and demographic metadata differed by source and by participant and was supplied without curation.

This TCR derives from a man in his 60s with active or convalescent COVID-19. Sequences were obtained from peripheral blood.

For the CDR3, the sequence is CASSLFRDNTEAFF. The sequence in DNA is TGTGCCAGCAGCTTATTCAGGGATAACACTGAAGCTTTCTTT. This chain is built from TRBV7-2 and TRBJ1-1; TRBD1 could be the D gene, as 5 bases match. Reading the germline V gene gives CDR1 SGHTA and CDR2 FQGNSA. The CDR3, cysteine through phenylalanine, is 14 amino acids long. The retained sequence is limited to the CDR3, 42 bases, with the frame set at the first base. The V and J ends are trimmed by 2 bases and 2 bases, leaving 9 bases between them.